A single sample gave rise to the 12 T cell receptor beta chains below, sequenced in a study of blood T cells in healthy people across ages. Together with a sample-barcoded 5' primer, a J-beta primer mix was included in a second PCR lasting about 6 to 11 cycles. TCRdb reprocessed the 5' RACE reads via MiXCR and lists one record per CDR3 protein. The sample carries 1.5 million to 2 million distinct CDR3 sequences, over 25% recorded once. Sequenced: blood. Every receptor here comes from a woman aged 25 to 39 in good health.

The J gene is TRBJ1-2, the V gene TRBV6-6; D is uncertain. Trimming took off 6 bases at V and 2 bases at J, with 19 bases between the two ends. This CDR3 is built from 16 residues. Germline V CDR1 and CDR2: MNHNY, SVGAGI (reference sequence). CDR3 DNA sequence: TGTGCCAGCAGCCCCACCCAGTATATGGGCAACTATGGCTACACCTTC. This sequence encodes CASSPTQYMGNYGYTF.

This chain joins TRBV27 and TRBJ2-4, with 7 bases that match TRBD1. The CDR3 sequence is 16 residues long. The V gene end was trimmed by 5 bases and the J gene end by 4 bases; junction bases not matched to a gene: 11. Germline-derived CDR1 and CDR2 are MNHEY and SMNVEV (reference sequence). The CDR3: CASSPYEGAPKNIQYF. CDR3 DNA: TGTGCCAGCAGTCCTTACGAGGGGGCCCCGAAAAACATTCAGTACTTC.

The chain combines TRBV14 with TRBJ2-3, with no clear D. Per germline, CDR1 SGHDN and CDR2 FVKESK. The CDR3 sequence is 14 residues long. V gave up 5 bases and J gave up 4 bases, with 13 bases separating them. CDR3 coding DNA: TGTGCCAGCAGCGGAGTGGCGAGTGCAGATACGCAGTATTTT. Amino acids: CASSGVASADTQYF.

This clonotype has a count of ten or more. Here the CDR3 DNA reads TGTGCCAGCTCATTGGGCACTAATGAAAAACTGTTTTTT. Translated, it gives CASSLGTNEKLFF. The V call is TRBV18, the J call TRBJ1-4; D is unresolved. This CDR3 is built from 13 residues. CDR1 and CDR2 (germline): KGHSH, LQKENI. Trimming removed 5 bases at V and 2 bases at J, with 6 bases between.

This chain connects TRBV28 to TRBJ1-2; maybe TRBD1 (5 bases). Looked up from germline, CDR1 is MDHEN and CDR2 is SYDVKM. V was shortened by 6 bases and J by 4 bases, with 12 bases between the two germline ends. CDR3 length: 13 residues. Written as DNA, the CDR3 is TGTGCCAGCAGGAAAACAGGTGGCTATGGCTACACCTTC. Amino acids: CASRKTGGYGYTF.

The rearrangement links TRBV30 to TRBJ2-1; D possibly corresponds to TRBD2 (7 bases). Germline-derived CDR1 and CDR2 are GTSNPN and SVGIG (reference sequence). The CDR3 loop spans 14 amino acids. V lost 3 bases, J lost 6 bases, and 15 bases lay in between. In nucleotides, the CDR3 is TGTGCCTGGAGGGGGGGGCATGCCCCCAATGAGCAGTTCTTC. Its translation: CAWRGGHAPNEQFF.

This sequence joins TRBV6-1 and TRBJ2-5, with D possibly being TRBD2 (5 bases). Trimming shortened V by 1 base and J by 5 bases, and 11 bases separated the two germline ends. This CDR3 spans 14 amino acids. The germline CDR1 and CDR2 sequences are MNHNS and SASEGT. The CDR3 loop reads CASSEGLGGETQYF. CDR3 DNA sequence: TGTGCCAGCAGTGAAGGGTTGGGCGGGGAGACCCAGTACTTC.

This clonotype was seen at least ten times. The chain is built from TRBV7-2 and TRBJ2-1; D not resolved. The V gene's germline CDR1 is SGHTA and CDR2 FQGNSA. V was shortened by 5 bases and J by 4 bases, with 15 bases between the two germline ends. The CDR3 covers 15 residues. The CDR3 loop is CASSPRGMGYNEQFF. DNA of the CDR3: TGTGCCAGCAGCCCAAGAGGAATGGGGTACAATGAGCAGTTCTTC.

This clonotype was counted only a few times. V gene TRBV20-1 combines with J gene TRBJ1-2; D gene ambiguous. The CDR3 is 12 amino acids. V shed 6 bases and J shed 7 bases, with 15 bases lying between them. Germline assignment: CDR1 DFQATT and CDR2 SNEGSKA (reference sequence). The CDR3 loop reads CSALASGGGYTF. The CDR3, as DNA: TGCAGTGCCTTAGCCAGTGGCGGTGGCTACACCTTC.

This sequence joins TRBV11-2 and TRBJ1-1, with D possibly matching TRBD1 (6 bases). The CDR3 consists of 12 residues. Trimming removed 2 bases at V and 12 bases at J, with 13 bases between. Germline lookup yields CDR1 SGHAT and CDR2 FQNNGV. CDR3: CASSLSIGTTFF. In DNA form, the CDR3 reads TGTGCCAGCAGCTTAAGCATCGGGACAACTTTCTTT.

The CDR3 here is CSASPGQGAPQRYGYTF. Written as DNA, the CDR3 is TGCAGTGCTAGCCCGGGACAGGGGGCTCCCCAACGGTATGGCTACACCTTC. This rearrangement joins TRBV20-1 to TRBJ1-2, with 12 positions matching TRBD1. Losses at the gene ends were 3 bases for V and 5 bases for J; bases not matched to a gene: 13. The CDR3 contains 17 residues. The germline gives CDR1 DFQATT, CDR2 SNEGSKA (reference sequence).

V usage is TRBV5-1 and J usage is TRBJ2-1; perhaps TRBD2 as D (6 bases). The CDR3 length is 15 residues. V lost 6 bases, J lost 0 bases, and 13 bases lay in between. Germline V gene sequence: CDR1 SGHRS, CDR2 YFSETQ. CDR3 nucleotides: TGCGCCAGCACGGAAGACGGGGGCTCCTACAATGAGCAGTTCTTC. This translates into CASTEDGGSYNEQFF.